This T cell receptor (beta chain) was recorded in a study of regulatory T cells in long-lasting Graves disease. CDR3 regions were amplified by Arm-PCR using iRepertoire HTBI primers to build TCR beta libraries. TCRdb re-called the multiplex PCR reads with MiXCR, one entry per CDR3 protein. The top ten hold around 7.6% of the sample, which has fewer than 450,000 distinct CDR3 sequences, 15% seen once. Trimming at V came to 10 bases and at J to 5 bases, leaving 5 bases not matched to a gene. There are 12 residues in the CDR3. Germline CDR1 SNHLY, CDR2 FYNNEI. The time point here: newly diagnosed GD, antithyroid drugs for less than 3 months. The TCR library used RNA extracted from PBMCs. These data were also reused for a study on T cells in Graves' hyperthyroidism and ophthalmopathy.

V usage is TRBV2 and J usage is TRBJ1-1, with 9 bases fitting TRBD1. The input for sequencing was peripheral blood mononuclear cells (PBMCs), taken at new diagnosis, from a patient treated with antithyroid drugs. The receptor comes from a middle-aged woman with Graves disease. CDR3 sequence reads: CATEGQGTEAFF. DNA of the CDR3: TGTGCCACAGAAGGACAGGGGACTGAAGCTTTCTTT. Variable domain in full (rest from reference TRBV2 and TRBJ1-1): EPEVTQTPSHQVTQMGQEVILRCVPISNHLYFYWYRQILGQKVEFLVSFYNNEISEKSEIFDDQFSVERPDGSNFTLKIRSTKLEDSAMYFCATEGQGTEAFFGQGTRLTVV.